These 27 T cell receptor beta chains originate from one sample sequenced in a study of T-cell reconstitution after alpha-beta-depleted transplantation in children. A TCRbeta library incorporating unique molecular identifiers was prepared. TCRdb re-called the PCR reads through MiXCR, storing one row per CDR3 protein. Found here are about 980,000 distinct CDR3 sequences, 25% to 30% of them singletons; the top ten hold about 28%. Source: PBMCs, mostly from graft donor cells, taken 360 days after TCRalphabeta/CD19-depleted stem cell transplant. All receptors derive from a boy younger than two who had a stem cell transplant for SCID, so the T cells may come from the graft donor.

This clonotype appeared a few times. V is TRBV5-6 and J is TRBJ2-3; D gene uncertain. From germline, CDR1 is SGHDT and CDR2 YYEEEE. Trimming cost V 1 base and J 0 bases, with 9 bases left between them. CDR3 length equals 15 residues. CDR3 sequence: CASSLSTRSTDTQYF. CDR3 nucleotide sequence: TGTGCCAGCAGCTTGAGCACACGGAGCACAGATACGCAGTATTTT.

The CDR3 reads CASSQQVGAYEQYF. Here the CDR3 DNA reads TGCGCCAGCAGCCAACAAGTGGGGGCCTACGAGCAGTACTTC. The chain carries TRBV4-1 and TRBJ2-7; tentatively, D is TRBD1 or TRBD2 (5 bases each). V shed 2 bases and J shed 2 bases, with 10 bases lying between them. CDR1 is MGHRA, CDR2 YSYEKL, per germline. CDR3 size: 14 residues.

This chain uses TRBV15 with TRBJ2-7; possibly TRBD2 for D (5 bases). The V end was cut by 2 bases, the J end by 7 bases, with 21 bases between. This CDR3 is built from 16 residues. Germline values: CDR1 LNHNV, CDR2 YYDKDF (reference sequence). In nucleotides, the CDR3 is TGTGCCACCAGCAGACCCCTCCGGGCTCCGTCGGGGGAGCAGTACTTC. Amino acid sequence: CATSRPLRAPSGEQYF. Full variable domain (outside the CDR3, taken from reference TRBV15 and TRBJ2-7): DAMVIQNPRYQVTQFGKPVTLSCSQTLNHNVMYWYQQKSSQAPKLLFHYYDKDFNNEADTPDNFQSRRPNTSFCFLDIRSPGLGDTAMYLCATSRPLRAPSGEQYFGPGTRLTVT.

Comment on this clonotype: At one of its ends the junction is not consistent with the germline gene, which may arise from a read error. The V call is TRBV20-1, the J call TRBJ2-2; no reliable D call. The CDR3 contains 17 residues. Germline V gene sequence: CDR1 DFQATT, CDR2 SNEGSKA (reference sequence). CDR3 residues: CCARDPETVPNTGELFF. CDR3 nucleotides: TGCTGTGCTAGAGATCCCGAAACAGTCCCGAACACCGGGGAGCTGTTTTTT.

This chain uses TRBV28 with TRBJ2-3; D may be TRBD1 or TRBD2 (7 bases each). This CDR3 has 17 amino acids. The V end lost 6 bases, the J end lost 0 bases, and 19 bases lay between the germline ends. Germline-derived CDR1 and CDR2 are MDHEN and SYDVKM. The CDR3: CASSQTNRGLSTDTQYF. The CDR3 DNA reads as TGTGCCAGCAGCCAAACCAACAGGGGACTAAGCACAGATACGCAGTATTTT.

V is TRBV18 and J is TRBJ1-1; D remains ambiguous. The V and J ends lost 3 bases and 2 bases respectively, with 16 bases between them. CDR1 and CDR2 (germline): KGHSH, LQKENI. The CDR3 contains 16 residues. In nucleotides, the CDR3 is TGTGCCAGCTCACCTTTAAAAGTGGGCCTCAACACTGAAGCTTTCTTT. It yields the protein CASSPLKVGLNTEAFF.

This clonotype was seen only a few times. In DNA, the CDR3 is TGTGCCAGCAGCTTAGAGACTAGCGGACAAGCAGATACGCAGTATTTT. It codes for CASSLETSGQADTQYF. This rearrangement joins TRBV7-8 to TRBJ2-3; TRBD2 matches 9 bases. Germline assignment: CDR1 SGHVS and CDR2 FQNEAQ. J gave up 4 bases and V 1 base, and 6 bases lay outside the gene matches. The length of the CDR3 is 16 residues. The entire variable domain, with the rest obtained from reference TRBV7-8 and TRBJ2-3, is as follows: GAGVSQSPRYKVAKRGQDVALRCDPISGHVSLFWYQQALGQGPEFLTYFQNEAQLDKSGLPSDRFFAERPEGSVSTLKIQRTQQEDSAVYLCASSLETSGQADTQYFGPGTRLTVL.

The gene calls are TRBV12-3 or TRBV12-4 and TRBJ2-1; 9 bases line up with TRBD2. This CDR3 is 14 amino acids long. Unmatched junction bases numbered 9, after V lost 7 bases and J lost 8 bases. For the CDR3, the DNA is TGTGCCAGCACCCTGCGGGGGGGCTTCGATGAGCAGTTCTTC. It codes for CASTLRGGFDEQFF.

Worth noting for this clonotype: The junction differs from germline at one of its ends, possibly a read error. This chain joins TRBV5-1 and TRBJ1-1; D is unclear. The germline V gene encodes CDR1 SGHRS and CDR2 YFSETQ. This CDR3 comprises 13 residues. The DNA of the CDR3 is TGCGCCGGCAGCCCCGGCGGGTCCACTGAAGCTTTCTTT. It is translated as CAGSPGGSTEAFF.

The chain joins TRBV9 to TRBJ1-5; 8 bases fit TRBD1. Trimming at V came to 7 bases and at J to 4 bases, leaving 4 bases not matched to a gene. Germline V gene sequence: CDR1 SGDLS, CDR2 YYNGEE. This CDR3 has 13 residues. CDR3 sequence (DNA): TGTGCCAGCGGGACAGGAGGAAATCAGCCCCAGCATTTT. Amino acid sequence: CASGTGGNQPQHF.

The chain employs TRBV10-3 and TRBJ2-3; 9 positions agree with TRBD2. V gave up 10 bases and J gave up 1 base; unmatched junction bases: 18. The germline gives CDR1 ENHRY, CDR2 SYGVKD. This CDR3 is 18 amino acids long. CDR3 DNA: TGTGCCACCAGAAGGAGGACTAGCGCCCCAAAGCGCACAGATACGCAGTATTTT. It specifies CATRRRTSAPKRTDTQYF.

This clonotype was recorded a few times. V gene TRBV5-1 combines with J gene TRBJ2-7; either TRBD1 or TRBD2 may supply D (5 bases each). The length of the CDR3 is 14 residues. Germline V gene sequence: CDR1 SGHRS, CDR2 YFSETQ. Trimming removed 4 bases from V and 5 bases from J, with 16 bases in between. Here the CDR3 DNA reads TGCGCCAGCAGCCCGGGACCTTCCAGGGACGAGCAGTACTTC. It yields the protein CASSPGPSRDEQYF.

This clonotype was found a few times. J is TRBJ2-3 and V is TRBV9, with D possibly called TRBD1 or TRBD2 (5 bases each). The length of the CDR3 is 15 residues. Between the trimmed V and J ends, which lost 0 bases and 6 bases, there was a span of 14 bases. Germline V lookup: CDR1 SGDLS, CDR2 YYNGEE. The CDR3 DNA sequence: TGTGCCAGCAGCGTAGCTCGGGGCCATGAGGATACGCAGTATTTT. It codes for CASSVARGHEDTQYF. The full variable domain, with the rest looked up from reference TRBV9 and TRBJ2-3, is DSGVTQTPKHLITATGQRVTLRCSPRSGDLSVYWYQQSLDQGLQFLIQYYNGEERAKGNILERFSAQQFPDLHSELNLSSLELGDSALYFCASSVARGHEDTQYFGPGTRLTVL.

The chain employs TRBV7-9 and TRBJ2-7; D may match TRBD1 or TRBD2 (6 bases each). CDR3 length: 13 residues. Trimming left V 5 bases short and J 7 bases short, with 15 bases between. The germline CDR1 and CDR2 sequences are SEHNR and FQNEAQ (reference sequence). The CDR3 is CASSVGGPWEQYF. DNA of the CDR3: TGTGCCAGCAGCGTGGGGGGCCCATGGGAGCAGTACTTC.

This clonotype was observed a handful of times. The CDR3 DNA sequence: TGCGCCAGCAGCTCCGGGACTAGCGGGGGTGAGGAGACCCAGTACTTC. Protein sequence: CASSSGTSGGEETQYF. The chain employs TRBV5-1 and TRBJ2-5, with 14 bases lining up with TRBD2. CDR3 length equals 16 residues. J lost 5 bases, V lost 3 bases, and 6 bases had no gene match. Germline assignment: CDR1 SGHRS and CDR2 YFSETQ.

The V call is TRBV6-1, the J call TRBJ2-7; 12 bases agree with TRBD2. Germline loops: CDR1 MNHNS, CDR2 SASEGT. The CDR3 length is 14 residues. The ends lost 5 bases at V and 4 bases at J; junction bases unmatched: 3. The CDR3 sequence: CASSRGTSGYEQYF. The CDR3 nucleotides read TGTGCCAGCAGTCGAGGGACTAGCGGGTACGAGCAGTACTTC.

This clonotype was picked up a small number of times. The chain uses TRBV7-6 and TRBJ2-2; perhaps TRBD1 as D (5 bases). The CDR3 spans 15 residues. V was clipped by 6 bases and J by 3 bases, with 14 bases between them. Germline V gene sequence: CDR1 SGHVS, CDR2 FNYEAQ. The CDR3 DNA reads TGTGCCAGCAGGCCACAGGTCAGGGACACCGGGGAGCTGTTTTTT. It yields the protein CASRPQVRDTGELFF.

The gene calls are TRBV5-1 and TRBJ2-3; the D is unclear. CDR1 and CDR2 (germline): SGHRS, YFSETQ. Trimming shortened V by 0 bases and J by 6 bases, and 11 bases separated the two germline ends. This CDR3 comprises 14 residues. CDR3 protein: CASSLATPRDTQYF. The CDR3 DNA reads TGCGCCAGCAGCTTGGCAACCCCCAGGGATACGCAGTATTTT.

The chain joins TRBV5-1 to TRBJ2-1; maybe TRBD2 (6 bases). V lost 1 base and J 2 bases, leaving 13 bases between the germline ends. CDR3 length: 16 amino acids. CDR1 is SGHRS and CDR2 is YFSETQ in the germline V gene. The CDR3 DNA sequence: TGCGCCAGCAGCTTGCCGACCGGGACTCCCTACAATGAGCAGTTCTTC. Protein product: CASSLPTGTPYNEQFF.

The genes are TRBV7-3 and TRBJ2-7; D ambiguous. V dropped 2 bases and J dropped 7 bases, with 12 bases sitting between them. CDR1 SGHTA and CDR2 FQGTGA come from the germline V gene. The CDR3 covers 13 residues. CDR3 region: CASSLVPSREQYF. DNA of the CDR3: TGTGCCAGCAGCTTAGTCCCGTCGAGAGAGCAGTACTTC.

V gene TRBV2 combines with J gene TRBJ1-2, with unresolved D. Trimming shortened V by 7 bases and J by 5 bases, and 14 bases separated the two germline ends. Germline CDR1 and CDR2: SNHLY and FYNNEI. The length of the CDR3 is 13 residues. The CDR3 nucleotides are TGTGCCAGCATCCGGGCGGGAGAATATGGCTACACCTTC. Translating gives CASIRAGEYGYTF.

This chain uses TRBV28 with TRBJ1-6; D not certain. The CDR3 extends over 15 amino acids. Germline loops: CDR1 MDHEN, CDR2 SYDVKM. V lost 4 bases and J 7 bases, leaving 14 bases between the germline ends. The CDR3 DNA sequence: TGTGCCAGCAGTTCTTTCATCCTGGAGAATTCACCCCTCCACTTT. This translates into CASSSFILENSPLHF.

This clonotype was seen repeatedly, ten times or more. J is TRBJ1-4 and V is TRBV5-5; D ambiguous. This CDR3 spans 13 amino acids. CDR1 SGHKS and CDR2 YYEKEE come from the germline V gene (reference sequence). The ends were cut back, 3 bases at V and 5 bases at J, with 8 bases in the middle. CDR3 DNA: TGTGCCAGCAGCTGGGCGGTAAATGAAAAACTGTTTTTT. Its translation is CASSWAVNEKLFF.

The rearrangement joins TRBV4-3 to TRBJ2-7; D remains unclear. Trimming cost V 0 bases and J 2 bases, with 11 bases left between them. The CDR3 covers 15 residues. Germline lookup yields CDR1 LGHNA and CDR2 YSLEER. The CDR3 reads CASSQDRHTTYEQYF. The CDR3 region has the DNA TGCGCCAGCAGCCAAGACCGTCACACGACCTACGAGCAGTACTTC.

This clonotype has a handful of counts. V is TRBV4-1 and J is TRBJ1-5; a weak D match, TRBD1 (6 bases). This CDR3 spans 15 amino acids. Germline CDR1 MGHRA, CDR2 YSYEKL. Trimming cost V 5 bases and J 3 bases, with 14 bases left between them. CDR3 sequence: CASSSRRGPNQPQHF. The CDR3 bases are TGCGCCAGCAGCTCGCGACGGGGGCCCAATCAGCCCCAGCATTTT.

The CDR3 here is CASSENREYEQYF. CDR3 coding DNA: TGCGCCAGCAGTGAGAACAGGGAGTACGAGCAGTACTTC. J is TRBJ2-7 and V is TRBV10-2, with D perhaps matching TRBD1 (6 bases). Trimming removed 2 bases from V and 4 bases from J, with 9 bases in between. Germline V gives CDR1 WSHSY, CDR2 SAAADI. CDR3 length equals 13 residues.

This rearrangement joins TRBV7-6 to TRBJ2-1; 9 bases match TRBD1. Trimming took 3 bases from V and 4 from J; bases not matched to a gene: 10. Germline V gives CDR1 SGHVS, CDR2 FNYEAQ. CDR3 length: 17 residues. CDR3 DNA sequence: TGTGCCAGCAGCTTGGACGCCGGGACAGGGACTTACAATGAGCAGTTCTTC. This sequence encodes CASSLDAGTGTYNEQFF.